The 6 T cell receptor beta chains reported below all come from one sample, sequenced in a study of blood T cell repertoires in COVID-19. Measured with immunoSEQ multiplex PCR; TCRdb has only the in-frame clones, and not every one. The data contain tens of thousands of clones, approximately 86% of them seen just once; the ten biggest clones take up around 21%. Source material: peripheral blood. Receptors originate from a woman aged 80 or older with COVID-19, enrolled during active disease.

The gene calls are TRBV3-1 (or the pseudogene TRBV3-2) and TRBJ1-2; possibly TRBD1 for D (5 bases). Trimming shortened V by 0 bases and J by 7 bases, and 15 bases separated the two germline ends. The CDR3 has 15 amino acids. Germline CDR1 is LGHDT and CDR2 is YNNKEL (reference sequence). The CDR3 DNA sequence: TGTGCCAGCAGCCAAGAGGGACGGCGCGGGACTGGCTACACCTTC. It encodes CASSQEGRRGTGYTF.

V gene TRBV2 combines with J gene TRBJ1-5; no firm D call. The CDR3 is 12 residues long. Germline V gene data show CDR1 as SNHLY and CDR2 as FYNNEI. Trimming left V 4 bases short and J 7 bases short, with 8 bases between. The CDR3 DNA sequence: TGTGCCAGCAGTGTATTCGGGCAGCCCCAGCATTTT. Protein sequence: CASSVFGQPQHF.

This rearrangement joins TRBV18 to TRBJ2-3, with a tentative D call TRBD2 (5 bases). Trimming stripped 2 bases from V and 2 bases from J, with 11 bases between. This CDR3 has 15 amino acids. Per the germline V gene, CDR1 is KGHSH and CDR2 is LQKENI. DNA of the CDR3: TGTGCCAGCTCACCAATTAACGGGGACACAGATACGCAGTATTTT. Residues: CASSPINGDTDTQYF.

This clone was seen only once. The J gene is TRBJ2-1, the V gene TRBV2; 12 positions match TRBD2. CDR3 length: 14 residues. CDR1 and CDR2 from the germline V gene are SNHLY and FYNNEI. V shed 4 bases and J 6 bases; nucleotides not matched to a gene: 1. CDR3 sequence (DNA): TGTGCCAGCAGTGCTAGCGGGGGGGCCAATGAGCAGTTCTTC. Translating gives CASSASGGANEQFF.

The chain uses TRBV9 and TRBJ2-2, with TRBD1 matching 7 bases. With 0 bases clipped from V and 8 bases from J, the junction kept 4 bases outside the gene matches. This CDR3 comprises 14 residues. Per the germline V gene, CDR1 is SGDLS and CDR2 is YYNGEE. The CDR3 bases are TGTGCCAGCAGCGTAGAGACAGGGTGGGGGGAGCTGTTTTTT. This codes for CASSVETGWGELFF.

The genes are TRBV20-1 and TRBJ1-5; TRBD1 aligns across 12 bases. The CDR3 totals 14 residues. Per the germline V gene, CDR1 is DFQATT and CDR2 is SNEGSKA (reference sequence). The V gene end was trimmed by 3 bases and the J gene end by 8 bases; junction bases not matched to a gene: 5. The CDR3 DNA reads as TGCAGTGCTAGTGCTGGGACAGGGGGCAAGCCCCAGCATTTT. Encoded protein: CSASAGTGGKPQHF.